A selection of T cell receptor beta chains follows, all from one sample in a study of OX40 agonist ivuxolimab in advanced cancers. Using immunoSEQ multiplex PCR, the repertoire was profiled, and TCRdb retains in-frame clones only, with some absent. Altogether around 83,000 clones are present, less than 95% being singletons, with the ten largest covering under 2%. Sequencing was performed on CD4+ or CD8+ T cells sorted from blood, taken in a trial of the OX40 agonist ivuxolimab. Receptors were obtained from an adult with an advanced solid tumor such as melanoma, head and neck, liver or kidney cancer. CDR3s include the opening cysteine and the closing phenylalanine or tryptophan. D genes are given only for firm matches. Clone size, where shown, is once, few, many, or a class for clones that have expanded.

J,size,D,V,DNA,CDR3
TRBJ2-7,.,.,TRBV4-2,TGTGCCAGCGCCTCGTCTAGCGTACTCTCCTACGAGCAGTACTTC,CASASSSVLSYEQYF
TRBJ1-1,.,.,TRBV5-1,TGCGCCAGCAGCTCTCAAACGGGGGGCACTGAAGCTTTCTTT,CASSSQTGGTEAFF
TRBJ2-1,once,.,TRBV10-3,TGTGCCATCAGTGCCTTGGCTCGAAACAATGAGCAGTTCTTC,CAISALARNNEQFF
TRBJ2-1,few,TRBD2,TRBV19,TGTGCCAGTAGTACCCGACTAGCGGCGCCCTACAATGAGCAGTTCTTC,CASSTRLAAPYNEQFF
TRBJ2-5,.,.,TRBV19,TGTGCCAGTAGTATTGGGGCGACAATCTCAGAGACCCAGTACTTC,CASSIGATISETQYF
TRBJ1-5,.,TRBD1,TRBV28,TGTGCCAGCATAGGACAGGGAAATCAGCCCCAGCATTTT,CASIGQGNQPQHF
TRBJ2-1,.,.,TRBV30,TGTGCCTGGAGTGTAAGGTCAGGGGCGGTGAATGAGCAGTTCTTC,CAWSVRSGAVNEQFF
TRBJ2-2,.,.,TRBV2,TGTGCCAGCAGTGAGAGGCGAGGGAACACCGGGGAGCTGTTTTTT,CASSERRGNTGELFF
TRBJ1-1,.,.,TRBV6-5,TGTGCCAGCAGTTACTCGATCGGGGTTGCTGAAGCTTTCTTT,CASSYSIGVAEAFF
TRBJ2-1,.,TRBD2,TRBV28,TGTGCCAGCAGTCACAGGGTCCTAGCGGGACTTATTAACAATGAGCAGTTCTTC,CASSHRVLAGLINNEQFF